This TCR beta chain was found in a study of blood T cells in healthy people across ages. Overall study results and limits: Since the PBMCs were unsorted, naive and antigen-experienced cells could not be conclusively compared.

There are a few counts of this clonotype. The antigen is not known. Primers used in a second PCR of roughly 7 to 11 cycles were a sample-barcoded 5' primer and a J-beta primer mix. TCRdb analysed the 5' RACE reads with MiXCR anew, one entry per CDR3 protein. The sample yields under 2 million distinct CDR3 sequences, roughly 32% seen once. CDR3 length: 17 amino acids. V was clipped by 4 bases and J by 0 bases; unmatched bases: 10. Germline V gives CDR1 MDHEN, CDR2 SYDVKM. This TCR derives from a woman younger than 45 in good health. The chain is built from TRBV28 and TRBJ2-7, with 9 bases identical to TRBD1. What was sequenced was blood. The CDR3 DNA is TGTGCCAGCAGTTCTTGGGGACAGGGCACTAGCTCCTACGAGCAGTACTTC. Amino acids: CASSSWGQGTSSYEQYF.